The clone carrying this T cell receptor (beta chain) was found many times. The entry originates in a study of glioma-infiltrating T cells. Using RNA template, CDR3s of TCR alpha and beta were amplified with iRepertoire arm-PCR. Tissue mRNA or PBMC total RNA, about 90-400 ng, went into one-step reverse transcription and amplification. TCRdb re-derived calls from the multiplex PCR reads in MiXCR, one entry per CDR3 protein. The sample lists about 210,000 distinct CDR3 sequences; around 32% were seen once. V lost 0 bases to trimming and J lost 4 bases, with 10 bases between them. This CDR3 contains 15 residues. Germline V gene data show CDR1 as LGHNA and CDR2 as YSLEER.

The TCR originated in a human donor with low-grade glioma or glioblastoma, undergoing nonglioma brain surgery, or in good health (not recorded which). This sequence joins TRBV4-3 and TRBJ1-5; no definite D call. The sample consisted of glioma tissue, nonneoplastic brain tissue, or PBMCs (not recorded which). CDR3 residues: CASSQEVRTNQPQHF. CDR3 DNA: TGCGCCAGCAGCCAAGAGGTCAGAACTAATCAGCCCCAGCATTTT.